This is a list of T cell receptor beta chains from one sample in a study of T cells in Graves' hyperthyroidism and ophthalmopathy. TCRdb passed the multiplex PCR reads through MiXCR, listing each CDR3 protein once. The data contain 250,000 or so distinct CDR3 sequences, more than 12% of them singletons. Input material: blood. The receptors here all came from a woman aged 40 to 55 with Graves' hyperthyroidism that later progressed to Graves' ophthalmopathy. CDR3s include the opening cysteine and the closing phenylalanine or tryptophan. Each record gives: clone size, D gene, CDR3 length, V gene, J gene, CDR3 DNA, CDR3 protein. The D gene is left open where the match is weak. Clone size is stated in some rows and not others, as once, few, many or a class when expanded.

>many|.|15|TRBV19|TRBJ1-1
TGTGCCAGTAGGACCCCCGGGCGCATGAACACTGAAGCTTTCTTT
CASRTPGRMNTEAFF
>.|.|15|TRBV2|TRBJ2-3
TGTGCCAGCACTTGGGACCTAACGTTGGAAGATACGCAGTATTTT
CASTWDLTLEDTQYF
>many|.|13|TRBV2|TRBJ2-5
TGTGCCAGCAGTGAACTGGATCGGGAGACCCAGTACTTC
CASSELDRETQYF
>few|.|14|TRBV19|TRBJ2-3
TGTGCCAGTAGTATTGGGCCAGCTACAGATACGCAGTATTTT
CASSIGPATDTQYF
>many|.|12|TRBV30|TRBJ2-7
TGTGCCTGGAGTTTCGATACCTACGAGCAGTACTTC
CAWSFDTYEQYF
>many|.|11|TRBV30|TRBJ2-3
TGTGCCTGGAGTGTAGGAGATACGCAGTATTTT
CAWSVGDTQYF
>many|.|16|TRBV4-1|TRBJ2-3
TGCGCCAGCAGCTTTCGACTGGTCGGGAACACAGATACGCAGTATTTT
CASSFRLVGNTDTQYF
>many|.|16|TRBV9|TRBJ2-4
TGTGCCAGCAGCCTGGGCAGGGAATCGATAAAAAACATTCAGTACTTC
CASSLGRESIKNIQYF
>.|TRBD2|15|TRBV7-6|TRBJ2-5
TGTGCCAGCAGCTTACGGTCTAGCGGGAGCGAGACCCAGTACTTC
CASSLRSSGSETQYF
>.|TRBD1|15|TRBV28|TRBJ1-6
TGTGCCAGCAGTGTAAAGGACAGGGACGATTCACCCCTCCACTTT
CASSVKDRDDSPLHF
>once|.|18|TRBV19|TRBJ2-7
TGTGCCAGTACCAAAACCCTCTCGACTACGACCCTACCCTACGAGCAGTACTTC
CASTKTLSTTTLPYEQYF
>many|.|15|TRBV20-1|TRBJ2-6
TGCAGTGCTAGAGTGGATGCCTCTGGGGCCAACGTCCTGACTTTC
CSARVDASGANVLTF
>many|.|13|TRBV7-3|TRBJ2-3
TGTGCCAGCAGCTTAGGGATGACAGATACGCAGTATTTT
CASSLGMTDTQYF
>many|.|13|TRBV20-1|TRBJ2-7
TGCAGTGCATCCCCTCCCGGGCTCTACGAGCAGTACTTC
CSASPPGLYEQYF
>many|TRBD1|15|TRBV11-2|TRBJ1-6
TGTGCCAGCAGCTTAACAGGGGGTGTGAGTTCACCCCTCCACTTT
CASSLTGGVSSPLHF
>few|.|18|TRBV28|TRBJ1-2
TGTGCCAGCAGTTTCGTGGCTGAACCCCTCGGAGCTAACTATGGCTACACCTTC
CASSFVAEPLGANYGYTF
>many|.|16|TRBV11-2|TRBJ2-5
TGTGCCAGCAGCTTAGAAGGATGGGGCAGCCAAGAGACCCAGTACTTC
CASSLEGWGSQETQYF
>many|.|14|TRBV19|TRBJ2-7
TGTGCCAGTGCCTCGGTCGAGGGTACCTACGAGCAGTACTTC
CASASVEGTYEQYF
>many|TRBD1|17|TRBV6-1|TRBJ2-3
TGTGCCAGCAGTGACGGACAGGGACCTCCCTTCACAGATACGCAGTATTTT
CASSDGQGPPFTDTQYF
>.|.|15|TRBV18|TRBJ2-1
TGTGCCAGCTCAGCGCAAGACAGGCCGGGGAATGAGCAGTTCTTC
CASSAQDRPGNEQFF
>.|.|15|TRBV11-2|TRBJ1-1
TGTGCCAGCAGCTTAGTGGTGGGGGGGGACACTGAAGCTTTCTTT
CASSLVVGGDTEAFF
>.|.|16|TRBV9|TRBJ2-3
TGTGCCAGCAGCCCGCTATCAAACCCCGGGACTCACACGCAGTATTTT
CASSPLSNPGTHTQYF
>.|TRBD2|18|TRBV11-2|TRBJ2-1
TGTGCCAGCAGCCCAATGGGGACTAGCGGGAGTAGCAACAATGAGCAGTTCTTC
CASSPMGTSGSSNNEQFF
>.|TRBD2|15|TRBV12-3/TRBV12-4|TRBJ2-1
TGTGCCAGCAGTTTTTCAGGGACTAGCGGGAGTGAGCAGTTCTTC
CASSFSGTSGSEQFF
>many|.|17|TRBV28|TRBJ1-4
TGTGCCAGCAGTTATCTCATAAAGGCAGCAACTAATGAAAAACTGTTTTTT
CASSYLIKAATNEKLFF
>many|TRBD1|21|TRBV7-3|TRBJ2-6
TGTGCCAGCAGCTCAAGCCCCGTGGGACAGGGGGTTTTATCTGGGGCCAACGTCCTGACTTTC
CASSSSPVGQGVLSGANVLTF
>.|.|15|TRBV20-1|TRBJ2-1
TGCAGTGCTCCTGCAACTCGGGCCGTTTCCAATGAGCAGTTCTTC
CSAPATRAVSNEQFF
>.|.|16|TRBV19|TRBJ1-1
TGTGCCAGTACGCCCTCCTTGGGGCAGCCAAACACTGAAGCTTTCTTT
CASTPSLGQPNTEAFF
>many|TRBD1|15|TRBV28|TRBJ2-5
TGTGCCAGCAGTCACAGTTTCAGGGGGCTGGAGACCCAGTACTTC
CASSHSFRGLETQYF
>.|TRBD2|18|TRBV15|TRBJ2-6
TGTGCCACCAAATCGACTAGCGGGAGTCTGCTTGGGGCCAACGTCCTGACTTTC
CATKSTSGSLLGANVLTF
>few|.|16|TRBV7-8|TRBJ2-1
TGTGCCAGCAGCTTAGGCGTCTCGGCCTGGGACAATGAGCAGTTCTTC
CASSLGVSAWDNEQFF
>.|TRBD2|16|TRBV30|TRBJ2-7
TGTGCCTGGGAGTCAACTGGGCTAGCGGGGGCCTACGAGCAGTACTTC
CAWESTGLAGAYEQYF
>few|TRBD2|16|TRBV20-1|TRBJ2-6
TGCAGTACACTAGCGGGAGGGCCCTCTGGGGCCAACGTCCTGACTTTC
CSTLAGGPSGANVLTF
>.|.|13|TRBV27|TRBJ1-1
TGTGCCAGCAGTCCAGGGCCGGGTACTGAAGCTTTCTTT
CASSPGPGTEAFF
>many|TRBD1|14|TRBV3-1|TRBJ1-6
TGTGCCAGCAGGGCGACAGGGATGAATTCACCCCTCCACTTT
CASRATGMNSPLHF
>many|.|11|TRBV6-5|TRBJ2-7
TGTGCCAGCAGTTACGTGGGCGAGCAGTACTTC
CASSYVGEQYF
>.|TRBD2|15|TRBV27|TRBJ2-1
TGTGCCAGCAGTCGCTCAGCGGGACCCTACAATGAGCAGTTCTTC
CASSRSAGPYNEQFF
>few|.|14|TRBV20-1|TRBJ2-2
TGCAGTGCCAGGGACTCGCTGAACACCGGGGAGCTGTTTTTT
CSARDSLNTGELFF
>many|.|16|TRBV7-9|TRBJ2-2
TGTGCCAGCAGCCGGCCTCGCTTCTCTGAGGCCGGGGAGCTGTTTTTT
CASSRPRFSEAGELFF
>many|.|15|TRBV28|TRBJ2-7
TGTGCCAGCAGTTTAAGAGGACAGAGATCCTACGAGCAGTACTTC
CASSLRGQRSYEQYF
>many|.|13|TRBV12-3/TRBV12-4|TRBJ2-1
TGTGCCAGCAGTTTAGGGATTGTAAATGAGCAGTTCTTC
CASSLGIVNEQFF
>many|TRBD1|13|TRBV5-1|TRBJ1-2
TGCGCCAGCAGGGACAGGGGGAACTATGGCTACACCTTC
CASRDRGNYGYTF
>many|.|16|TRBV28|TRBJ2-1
TGTGCCAGCAACCCGGGGCCCCTGGGGTCCTACAATGAGCAGTTCTTC
CASNPGPLGSYNEQFF
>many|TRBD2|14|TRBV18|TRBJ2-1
TGTGCCAGCAGCCCAGGACTAGCGGACAATGAGCAGTTCTTC
CASSPGLADNEQFF
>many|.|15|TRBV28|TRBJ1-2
TGTGCCAGCAGTTTAGATCAGGGGCTTCTCTATGGCTACACCTTC
CASSLDQGLLYGYTF
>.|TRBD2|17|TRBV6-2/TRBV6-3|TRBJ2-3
TGTGCCAGCAGTTACTCAAGCGGGAACGGGGCGAGAAATACGCAGTATTTT
CASSYSSGNGARNTQYF
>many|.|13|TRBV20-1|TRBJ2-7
TGCAGTGCTAGACCCGTCGGGACCTACGAGCAGTACTTC
CSARPVGTYEQYF
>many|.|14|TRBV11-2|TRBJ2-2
TGTGCCAGCAGCTTAGGACTCGGCACCGGGGAGCTGTTTTTT
CASSLGLGTGELFF
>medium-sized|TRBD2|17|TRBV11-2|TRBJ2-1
TGTGCCAGCAGCTTAGATGCTAGCGGGATGGTCCGCGATGAGCAGTTCTTC
CASSLDASGMVRDEQFF
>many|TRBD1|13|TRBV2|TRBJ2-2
TGTGCCAGCAGTGTCGACAGGGACGGGGAGCTGTTTTTT
CASSVDRDGELFF
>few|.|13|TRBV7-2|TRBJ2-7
TGTGCCAGCAGCTTAGTTCCGGGGTACGAGCAGTACTTC
CASSLVPGYEQYF
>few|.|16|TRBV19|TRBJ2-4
TGTGCCAGTAGTATATGGGGAGGACTTGGGAAAAACATTCAGTACTTC
CASSIWGGLGKNIQYF
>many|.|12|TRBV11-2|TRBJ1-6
TGTGCCAGCAGCTTACCCAATTCACCCCTCCACTTT
CASSLPNSPLHF
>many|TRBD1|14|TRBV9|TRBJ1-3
TGTGCCAGCAGCGCCTCAGGGGGCGGAAACACCATATATTTT
CASSASGGGNTIYF
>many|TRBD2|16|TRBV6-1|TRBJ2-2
TGTGCCAGCAGTGAGCAGACTAGCGGGACCACCGGGGAGCTGTTTTTT
CASSEQTSGTTGELFF
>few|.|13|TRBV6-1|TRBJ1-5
TGTGCCAGCAACGAAAAAGGCACTCAGCCCCAGCATTTT
CASNEKGTQPQHF
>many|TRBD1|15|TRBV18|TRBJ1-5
TGTGCCAGCTCACCACAAGACAGGGGCAATCAGCCCCAGCATTTT
CASSPQDRGNQPQHF
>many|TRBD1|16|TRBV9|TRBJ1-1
TGTGCCAGCAGCGCAGAGGACAGGGGATTGAACACTGAAGCTTTCTTT
CASSAEDRGLNTEAFF
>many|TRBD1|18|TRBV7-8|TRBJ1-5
TGTGCCAGCAGCAAGACAGGGTCCCCAGGGGGTAGCAATCAGCCCCAGCATTTT
CASSKTGSPGGSNQPQHF